Reported below is one T cell receptor beta chain. Its cognate antigen is unknown. This CDR3 region has 16 residues. CDR1 is LNHDA and CDR2 is SQIVND in the germline V gene (reference sequence). Trimming left V 1 base short and J 3 bases short, with 15 bases between. The data originate from a study of T-cell memory formation after mild COVID-19. General study findings and limits: Cross-reactive memory appears to have joined, as suggested by some responding clones showing up in pre-infection memory.

TCRdb re-derived calls from the 5' RACE reads in MiXCR, one entry per CDR3 protein. The sample holds around 200,000 distinct CDR3 sequences, 25% to 35% seen once. V is TRBV19 and J is TRBJ1-1; D is ambiguous. The sample was PBMCs or a T cell subset sorted from them (not recorded which). This sequence was found in an adult woman who had mild COVID-19 (a few samples of this study predate the infection). Cell type and time point are not known. CDR3 bases: TGTGCCAGTAGTATAGCGTCAGGTATATTGGACACTGAAGCTTTCTTT. Amino acids: CASSIASGILDTEAFF.